This TCR beta chain is from a study of T cell responses to AZD1222 COVID-19 vaccine. Study observations and caveats: Only after the peak T cell response were repertoires sampled. Clonal diversity was possibly underestimated, and white British individuals and females predominated among donors.

A remark on this clone: Its antigen remains unidentified.

The germline V and J ends were trimmed by 3 bases and 0 bases, with 3 bases remaining between them. Per the germline V gene, CDR1 is MRHNA and CDR2 is SNTAGT. The CDR3 sequence is 13 residues long. The protocol was immunoSEQ multiplex PCR, while the TCRdb copy is restricted to in-frame clones and leaves out a portion. The sample contains around 100,000 clones, more than 70% of which appear only once. This TCR was sampled from an adult who received the AZD1222 COVID-19 vaccine. This specimen consisted of peripheral blood, obtained 28 days after the second AZD1222 dose. The chain couples TRBV6-4 to TRBJ2-1; D is unresolved. CDR3 coding DNA: TGTGCCAGCAGTGAGGACTCCTACAATGAGCAGTTCTTC. This codes for CASSEDSYNEQFF.